These T cell receptor beta chains were read from a single sample in a study of identifying expanded T cells in peripheral blood. Clones were sequenced by immunoSEQ multiplex PCR, and TCRdb holds only the in-frame ones, with some missing. The table has 50,000 to 65,000 clones, around 86% seen once. Material: blood. Every receptor here comes from a person aged 18 to 69 in good health. Both conserved end residues are part of each CDR3. Each record gives: D gene, J gene, V gene, clone size, CDR3 protein, CDR3 DNA. The D gene is left open where the match is weak. Size is stated for part of the rows, as once, few or many counts, or as a class when the clone is expanded.

>.|TRBJ2-2|TRBV5-8|.
CASSTSGYSNTGELFF
TGTGCCAGCAGCACTTCAGGGTACTCGAACACCGGGGAGCTGTTTTTT
>.|TRBJ1-3|TRBV6-1|.
CASSTGSSGNTIYF
TGTGCCAGCAGTACAGGTAGCTCTGGAAACACCATATATTTT
>TRBD2|TRBJ2-5|TRBV5-1|.
CASKTRGGGPEETQYF
TGCGCCAGCAAAACCCGTGGCGGGGGGCCTGAAGAGACCCAGTACTTC
>TRBD1|TRBJ1-1|TRBV7-8|.
CASSTRDRGWGTEAFF
TGTGCCAGCAGCACCAGAGACAGGGGATGGGGAACTGAAGCTTTCTTT
>.|TRBJ1-1|TRBV10-1|few
CASSYGSVTEAFF
TGCGCCAGCAGCTACGGAAGCGTCACTGAAGCTTTCTTT
>.|TRBJ2-5|TRBV7-9|.
CASSFGGREETQYF
TGTGCCAGCAGCTTCGGGGGGCGCGAAGAGACCCAGTACTTC
>.|TRBJ1-1|TRBV5-1|.
CASRVGTEAFF
TGCGCCAGCAGGGTCGGCACTGAAGCTTTCTTT
>TRBD1|TRBJ1-4|TRBV5-6|.
CASSHGTGHGEKLFF
TGTGCCAGCAGCCACGGGACAGGTCACGGAGAAAAACTGTTTTTT
>.|TRBJ1-3|TRBV6-1|.
CASSDGLNQHSGNTIYF
TGTGCCAGCAGTGATGGGCTTAATCAACACTCTGGAAACACCATATATTTT
>TRBD1|TRBJ1-4|TRBV5-6|.
CASSAQGETNEKLFF
TGTGCCAGCAGCGCTCAGGGGGAGACTAATGAAAAACTGTTTTTT
>.|TRBJ2-4|TRBV5-1|.
CASSLGADNKNIQYF
TGCGCCAGCAGCTTGGGAGCGGACAACAAAAACATTCAGTACTTC
>TRBD1|TRBJ1-5|TRBV2|.
CARVQGALNYSNQPQHF
TGTGCCAGAGTTCAGGGGGCGCTAAACTATAGCAATCAGCCCCAGCATTTT
>TRBD2|TRBJ2-1|TRBV12-5|.
CASGPGTSGSSYNEQFF
TGTGCTAGTGGTCCCGGGACTAGCGGAAGCTCCTACAATGAGCAGTTCTTC
>.|TRBJ1-2|TRBV29-1|few
CSVERDSGYGYTF
TGCAGCGTTGAACGGGACTCCGGCTATGGCTACACCTTC
>.|TRBJ2-3|TRBV6-1|.
CASSDVTGDTQYF
TGTGCCAGCAGTGATGTGACTGGAGATACGCAGTATTTT
>TRBD2|TRBJ2-1|TRBV30|.
CAWSVAGGGYNEQFF
TGTGCCTGGAGTGTCGCCGGGGGGGGTTACAATGAGCAGTTCTTC
>.|TRBJ2-1|TRBV9|.
CASSPGSSYNEQFF
TGTGCCAGCTCCCCGGGCAGCTCCTACAATGAGCAGTTCTTC
>TRBD1|TRBJ1-2|TRBV5-1|.
CASSLAGQGGGGYTF
TGCGCCAGCAGCTTGGCCGGACAGGGGGGCGGTGGCTACACCTTC
>TRBD2|TRBJ2-1|TRBV2|.
CASRGASGSYNEQFF
TGTGCCAGCAGGGGGGCTAGCGGGTCCTACAATGAGCAGTTCTTC
>.|TRBJ2-3|TRBV5-4|once
CASSPAWMGRPDTQYF
TGTGCCAGCAGCCCAGCTTGGATGGGGCGCCCAGATACGCAGTATTTT
>.|TRBJ1-4|TRBV4-1|few
CASSQEGLGLRNEKLFF
TGCGCCAGCAGCCAAGAGGGGCTCGGGCTTCGGAATGAAAAACTGTTTTTT
>.|TRBJ2-5|TRBV2|.
CASSGDSQETQYF
TGTGCCAGCAGCGGGGACTCCCAAGAGACCCAGTACTTC
>.|TRBJ1-1|TRBV11-3|.
CASSLDPGSEAFF
TGTGCCAGCAGCTTAGATCCCGGCAGTGAAGCTTTCTTT
>TRBD2|TRBJ2-3|TRBV4-1|.
CASSQTSGRYDTQYF
TGCGCCAGCAGCCAGACTAGCGGGAGGTATGATACGCAGTATTTT
>TRBD2|TRBJ2-5|TRBV9|once
CASSSSGEGTQYF
TGTGCCAGCAGTTCTAGCGGGGAGGGGACCCAGTACTTC
>.|TRBJ2-6|TRBV7-2|once
CASSLSGSGANVLTF
TGTGCCAGCAGCTTAAGCGGGTCTGGGGCCAACGTCCTGACTTTC
>.|TRBJ2-1|TRBV21-1|.
CASSKVARTSGSGPYNEQFF
TGTGCCAGCAGCAAAGTGGCCAGGACTAGCGGGAGTGGGCCCTACAATGAGCAGTTCTTC
>TRBD1|TRBJ1-1|TRBV5-4|.
CASSSWTGGKNTEAFF
TGTGCCAGCAGCTCCTGGACAGGGGGCAAGAACACTGAAGCTTTCTTT
>.|TRBJ2-5|TRBV10-3|.
CAISGDSGETQYF
TGTGCCATCAGTGGAGATTCTGGAGAGACCCAGTACTTC
>TRBD1|TRBJ1-1|TRBV11-3|.
CASSLAGTGGVTEAFF
TGTGCCAGCAGCTTAGCTGGGACAGGGGGCGTCACTGAAGCTTTCTTT
>.|TRBJ2-7|TRBV30|.
CAWSLAGRQYF
TGTGCCTGGAGCTTGGCGGGGCGGCAGTACTTC
>TRBD2|TRBJ2-6|TRBV6-1|few
CASSERGAGANVLTF
TGTGCCAGCAGTGAACGGGGGGCTGGGGCCAACGTCCTGACTTTC
>.|TRBJ1-6|TRBV7-9|few
CASSLDGMNSPLHF
TGTGCCAGCAGCTTAGACGGCATGAATTCACCCCTCCACTTT
>TRBD2|TRBJ2-1|TRBV5-4|once
CASSRIAGTGNEQFF
TGTGCCAGCAGCCGAATAGCGGGAACGGGAAATGAGCAGTTCTTC
>.|TRBJ2-1|TRBV14|few
CASSQDPHGRFNEQFF
TGTGCCAGCAGCCAAGATCCCCATGGCCGGTTTAATGAGCAGTTCTTC
>TRBD1|TRBJ2-3|TRBV19|.
CASSVHRGRGGTDTQYF
TGTGCCAGTAGTGTCCACAGGGGGCGCGGCGGCACAGATACGCAGTATTTT
>.|TRBJ2-3|TRBV27|.
CASSPRTGTDTQYF
TGTGCCAGCAGTCCCCGGACAGGCACAGATACGCAGTATTTT
>TRBD2|TRBJ2-1|TRBV5-1|.
CASSSLAGGWNNEQFF
TGCGCCAGCAGTTCCCTAGCGGGGGGGTGGAACAATGAGCAGTTCTTC
>.|TRBJ2-1|TRBV5-1|.
CASSLQGVYNEQFF
TGCGCCAGCAGCTTGCAGGGAGTGTACAATGAGCAGTTCTTC
>TRBD2|TRBJ2-1|TRBV6-1|once
CASSELAGGYNEQFF
TGTGCCAGCAGTGAACTAGCGGGGGGCTACAATGAGCAGTTCTTC
>.|TRBJ1-1|TRBV9|.
CASSGWNTEAFF
TGTGCCAGCAGCGGGTGGAACACTGAAGCTTTCTTT
>.|TRBJ1-1|TRBV7-3|.
CASKNRGWTEAFF
TGTGCCAGCAAGAACCGCGGGTGGACTGAAGCTTTCTTT
>TRBD2|TRBJ2-3|TRBV2|.
CASSGRLAGGDTQYF
TGTGCCAGCAGTGGAAGACTAGCGGGGGGGGATACGCAGTATTTT
>TRBD2|TRBJ2-1|TRBV7-9|.
CASSPLAGVRKDEQFF
TGTGCCAGCAGCCCCTTAGCGGGAGTGAGGAAGGATGAGCAGTTCTTC
>TRBD2|TRBJ2-3|TRBV5-1|.
CASSKIAGGLTDTQYF
TGCGCCAGCAGTAAGATAGCGGGAGGATTAACAGATACGCAGTATTTT
>.|TRBJ1-2|TRBV6-6|once
CASRTGSYGYTF
TGTGCCAGCAGAACAGGGAGCTATGGCTACACCTTC
>.|TRBJ2-1|TRBV10-3|.
CAISDGLGGHNEQFF
TGTGCCATCAGTGATGGACTAGGGGGCCACAATGAGCAGTTCTTC
>TRBD2|TRBJ2-1|TRBV19|.
CASSHLAGGKNEQFF
TGTGCCAGTAGTCACCTAGCGGGAGGGAAGAATGAGCAGTTCTTC
>TRBD2|TRBJ2-1|TRBV18|.
CASSPGRREGNEQFF
TGTGCCAGCTCACCAGGGCGGAGGGAGGGCAATGAGCAGTTCTTC